Sequencing of this TCR beta chain was carried out in a study of blood T cells in healthy people across ages (dated by TCRdb to about 2015). Looking at the study overall: In model experiments, template switching captured about one uniquely barcoded TCR beta cDNA molecule for every two T cells. Age-related changes in TCR beta repertoire diversity were measured in the study by deep sequencing normalized with unique cDNA molecular identifiers. Donors were grouped into four age groups: young (average roughly 16 years), middle-aged (around 39), aged (about 60) and long-lived (over 80). The study analyzed two additional independent replicas of 1 million unique cDNA reads from the same blood draw for two donors, one aged 18 to 29 and one aged 80 or older. Results the study describes overall, beyond this receptor: Bulk unsorted PBMC profiling prevented conclusive comparison of naive and antigen-experienced compartments. Because the CMV infection status of the donors was unknown, age-related changes in expanded clonotypes may potentially have been confounded. As age increased, observed TCR beta diversity per million T cells dropped in a roughly linear way, and a significant reduction was already evident by age 40. The long-lived group showed more naive CD4+ T cells, fewer expanded clones and increased TCR diversity than the aged group, suggesting age selection. Estimates of total diversity based on one million sequenced T cells were considered lower bounds and underestimates. The percentage of naive T cells measured by flow cytometry correlated strongly with observed TCR beta diversity.

Library creation used 5' RACE. The sequencer was an Illumina HiSeq 2500. A second PCR of roughly 7 to 11 cycles was performed with a sample-barcoded 5' primer and a J-beta primer mix. A template-switch 5' adaptor carrying 12 random nucleotides introduced a unique molecular identifier onto each TCR beta cDNA molecule. Each sample yielded at least 2.5 million CDR3-containing paired-end reads. The Mint cDNA synthesis kit, primed by a TRBC-specific oligonucleotide, was used to synthesize first-strand cDNA from all RNA. All cDNA was treated with uracil-DNA glycosylase and then went through a first 18-cycle PCR with the universal primers M1SS and BC2_uni_R. Turning to the authors' computational methods: Normalization of each sample was performed by random selection of 1 million high-quality reads, each carrying a distinct molecular identifier. Instead of being binned into consensus sequences, reads that shared molecular identifiers were thrown out. CDR3 identification, clonotype clustering and error correction used MiTCR with a Q25 quality threshold and the strictest error-elimination algorithm. A nonparametric unseen species model with Euler transformation was used to estimate a lower bound on total TCR beta diversity. Using fastp trimming at Q25 and MiXCR clonotype assembly, TCRdb reanalyzed the public sequencing data and kept in-frame beta chains. Duplicate CDR3 protein sequences are folded into a single record with the most common DNA and genes. TCRdb, not the authors, supplied the V and J calls. The table for this sample lists 750,000 to 850,000 distinct CDR3 sequences; just under 25% of them were counted only once. The ten most abundant clones make up under 4.5% of the sample.

The donors were about 40 Caucasian individuals from Russia, aged roughly 6 to 100 years, who were systemically healthy. Each donor gave ten milliliters of peripheral blood, collected into EDTA-treated Vacutainer tubes. Ficoll-Paque density-gradient centrifugation was used to isolate PBMCs, with at least 6.5 million per sample. Trizol reagent was used to extract total RNA from PBMCs, with at least 6 micrograms per sample. Naive CD45RAhigh/CD27high T cell percentages were measured by flow cytometry on a PBMC aliquot from every donor. This clonotype came up a few times. Its antigen is not yet known. No much larger clone is present one base from it, and per-base qualities are unavailable. The data also belong to a second study, concerning T cells of mothers and their children. As the second study states: Donors were nine systemically healthy Caucasian individuals: three mothers and their six children. cDNA synthesis used all of the extracted RNA, with 1.5 ug of RNA in each 15 ul reaction. In the second PCR, the M1S primer added sample barcodes and 2-4 random nucleotides. More than 8 million TCR beta CDR3 reads were obtained from each mother, and millions of reads were obtained from each child. TCR recombination output is similarly shaped by thymic selection in related and unrelated pairs, with a minor effect exerted by inherited differences. Related mother-child pairs always showed normalized repertoire overlap that was slightly higher than in unrelated mother-child pairs, though the difference was never significant. No persistent microchimeric T cell clones were detected, at a sensitivity of roughly 100 clones per million clonotypes. In the study, deep NGS was used to compare the TCR beta repertoires of mothers and children, and features distinguishing related mother-child pairs from unrelated individuals were sought. Mothers averaged about 40 +/- 4 years of age and children averaged approximately 12 +/- 4 years. After adapter ligation with NEBNext reagents, the libraries were sequenced on Illumina HiSeq 2000 with 100+100 nt paired-end reads. To prevent cross-contamination, the mother and child libraries were prepared a month apart and were sequenced in separate runs. For each donor, between about 500,000 and 2,200,000 distinct TCR beta clonotypes were identified. Naive TCR beta clonotypes were estimated from low-frequency clonotypes matched to each donor's FACS-determined naive share, without sorting.

This TCR derives from a boy aged 5-17 years in good health. The sample consisted of blood.

In nucleotides, the sequence is TGCAGTGCTAGAGATTACCTAGCGGGAGGACGACAAGAGACCCAGTACTTC. It is translated as CSARDYLAGGRQETQYF. In this chain, TRBV20-1 is recombined with TRBJ2-5; TRBD2 lines up with 11 middle nucleotides. Measured from the cysteine to the phenylalanine, the CDR3 is 17 residues long. Only the CDR3 region is kept as DNA, spanning 51 bases read in frame from base 1. V is pruned by 0 bases and J by 2 bases, leaving 8 bases of the junction without a gene match. The germline V gene (reference sequence) specifies DFQATT as CDR1 and SNEGSKA as CDR2.